What follows are 24 T cell receptor beta chains derived from one specimen sequenced in a study of cytomegalovirus exposure and HLA in healthy donors. The primer mix had 60 Vbeta and 13 Jbeta primers. Sequenced by immunoSEQ multiplex PCR; TCRdb stores in-frame clones only, minus some. The table records about 180,000 clones, about three quarters of them present only once. The sample was PBMCs. The receptor source for this set is a man aged 18 to 30 in good health and CMV-seronegative.

The chain combines TRBV28 with TRBJ2-7; 11 positions match TRBD2. CDR3 length: 15 amino acids. V shed 6 bases and J 0 bases; nucleotides not matched to a gene: 4. Germline V gives CDR1 MDHEN, CDR2 SYDVKM. The CDR3 protein is CASRTSGSASYEQYF. The CDR3 DNA follows: TGTGCCAGCAGAACTAGCGGGAGCGCCTCCTACGAGCAGTACTTC.

The rearrangement links TRBV5-6 to TRBJ1-6, with 9 bases that match TRBD1. CDR1 SGHDT and CDR2 YYEEEE come from the germline V gene. V lost 2 bases and J lost 6; bases outside the gene matches: 3. CDR3 length equals 15 residues. The CDR3 DNA sequence: TGTGCCAGCAGCTTAGGGGGACAGGGTAATTCACCCCTCCACTTT. Its protein product is CASSLGGQGNSPLHF.

The V gene is TRBV6-6, the J gene TRBJ2-2; 8 nucleotides align to TRBD1. The CDR3 length is 15 residues. V trimming: 7 bases; J trimming: 3 bases; junction bases outside the gene matches: 7. Germline loops: CDR1 MNHNY, CDR2 SVGAGI (reference sequence). The CDR3 DNA reads as TGTGCCAGCAACCTAGACAGGGGATACACCGGGGAGCTGTTTTTT. Residues: CASNLDRGYTGELFF.

The V call is TRBV7-2, the J call TRBJ2-5; 11 bases are shared with TRBD2. In germline, CDR1 is SGHTA, CDR2 FQGNSA. V was clipped by 5 bases and J by 5 bases; unmatched bases: 10. The CDR3 length is 16 residues. CDR3 DNA sequence: TGTGCCAGCAGCCGCCTCCCTAGCGGGGGGTGGGAGACCCAGTACTTC. Amino acids: CASSRLPSGGWETQYF.

The chain joins TRBV6-6 to TRBJ2-7; 10 nucleotides align to TRBD1. The CDR3 loop spans 15 amino acids. V trimming: 5 bases; J trimming: 0 bases; junction bases outside the gene matches: 4. Germline CDR1 reads MNHNY; CDR2 reads SVGAGI (reference sequence). The CDR3: CASSQGQGSSYEQYF. CDR3 nucleotides: TGTGCCAGCAGTCAGGGACAGGGGTCCTCCTACGAGCAGTACTTC.

This clone was detected a few times. V and J are TRBV27 and TRBJ2-3; 8 nucleotides agree with TRBD1. V was clipped by 3 bases and J by 4 bases; unmatched bases: 6. The CDR3 has 15 residues. Per the germline V gene, CDR1 is MNHEY and CDR2 is SMNVEV (reference sequence). CDR3 amino acids: CASSFGQGRSDTQYF. CDR3 coding DNA: TGTGCCAGCAGTTTCGGACAGGGAAGGTCAGATACGCAGTATTTT.

The J gene is TRBJ2-3, the V gene TRBV25-1; D is uncertain. In germline, CDR1 is MGHDK, CDR2 SYGVNS. V shed 6 bases and J shed 3 bases, with 4 bases lying between them. The length of the CDR3 is 11 residues. The CDR3 coding sequence is TGTGCCAGCAGCAATACAGATACGCAGTATTTT. This gives the protein CASSNTDTQYF.

This sequence joins TRBV19 and TRBJ2-6; no firm D call. V dropped 8 bases and J dropped 1 base, with 9 bases sitting between them. This CDR3 comprises 14 residues. Germline loops: CDR1 LNHDA, CDR2 SQIVND (reference sequence). Here the CDR3 DNA reads TGTGCCAGTCTAGGCTGGTCTGGGGCCAACGTCCTGACTTTC. This gives the protein CASLGWSGANVLTF. The variable domain in full, completed from reference TRBV19 and TRBJ2-6, reads DGGITQSPKYLFRKEGQNVTLSCEQNLNHDAMYWYRQDPGQGLRLIYYSQIVNDFQKGDIAEGYSVSREKKESFPLTVTSAQKNPTAFYLCASLGWSGANVLTFGAGSRLTVL.

The V call is TRBV2, the J call TRBJ2-7, with TRBD2 as a possible D gene (7 bases). This CDR3 is 15 amino acids long. Germline CDR1 reads SNHLY; CDR2 reads FYNNEI. The V end lost 6 bases, the J end lost 4 bases, and 19 bases lay between the germline ends. This chain's CDR3 is CASRGGAGLTYEQYF. The CDR3 region has the DNA TGTGCCAGCAGGGGGGGGGCGGGGTTGACGTACGAGCAGTACTTC.

V is TRBV7-3 and J is TRBJ1-2; 8 bases are a match to TRBD1. Losses at the gene ends were 3 bases for V and 8 bases for J; bases not matched to a gene: 5. In germline, CDR1 is SGHTA, CDR2 FQGTGA. The CDR3 is made up of 13 amino acids. CDR3 DNA sequence: TGTGCCAGCAGCTTTTCAGGGGGCAACGGCTACACCTTC. Translating gives CASSFSGGNGYTF.

The V call is TRBV6-1, the J call TRBJ1-2; TRBD1 matches 8 bases. CDR1 and CDR2 from the germline V gene are MNHNS and SASEGT. V was pared by 5 bases and J by 3 bases, with 5 bases of the junction left unmatched. The CDR3 runs to 14 residues. CDR3 residues: CASSIRTGHYGYTF. CDR3 coding DNA: TGTGCCAGCAGTATACGGACAGGGCACTATGGCTACACCTTC.

This clone was seen a few times. The chain joins TRBV6-4 to TRBJ2-3; 9 bases fit TRBD2. V was pared by 0 bases and J by 5 bases, with 9 bases of the junction left unmatched. The CDR3 is made up of 17 amino acids. Germline loops: CDR1 MRHNA, CDR2 SNTAGT. The CDR3: CASSDSPLAGSVDTQYF. The CDR3 coding sequence is TGTGCCAGCAGTGACTCCCCGCTAGCGGGATCAGTAGATACGCAGTATTTT.

V gene TRBV7-9 combines with J gene TRBJ1-6, with 8 bases aligning to TRBD1. Germline lookup yields CDR1 SEHNR and CDR2 FQNEAQ (reference sequence). The CDR3 runs to 16 residues. V lost 0 bases to trimming and J lost 4 bases; unmatched junction nucleotides: 2. CDR3 loop: CASSLAGQGYNSPLHF. The CDR3 DNA sequence: TGTGCCAGCAGCTTAGCAGGACAGGGATATAATTCACCCCTCCACTTT.

This chain joins TRBV9 and TRBJ2-7; 14 bases match TRBD2. The CDR3 covers 14 residues. Unmatched junction bases numbered 1, after V lost 2 bases and J lost 6 bases. Germline-derived CDR1 and CDR2 are SGDLS and YYNGEE. CDR3 loop: CASSVGTSGSEQYF. Here the CDR3 DNA reads TGTGCCAGCAGCGTCGGGACTAGCGGGAGCGAGCAGTACTTC.

This clone was counted only a few times. The chain joins TRBV1 to TRBJ1-2; the table names TRBD1, a call not compared with the DNA. TRBV1 is tagged as a pseudogene. This CDR3 is built from 15 residues. The CDR3 coding sequence is TGCACCAGCAGCGATCCCGGCAGGGTGGGCTATGGCTACACCTTC. Protein product: CTSSDPGRVGYGYTF.

The chain uses TRBV6-6 and TRBJ2-7, with D maybe TRBD1 (6 bases). The V end was cut by 7 bases, the J end by 0 bases, with 13 bases between. The CDR3 runs 14 residues. Germline V gene lookup returns CDR1 MNHNY and CDR2 SVGAGI (reference sequence). CDR3 DNA sequence: TGTGCCAGCAAATCCGGGACAACCTCCTACGAGCAGTACTTC. As protein: CASKSGTTSYEQYF.

The chain links TRBV6-1 to TRBJ2-1, with D perhaps matching TRBD2 (6 bases). Germline CDR1 MNHNS, CDR2 SASEGT. Trimming stripped 4 bases from V and 0 bases from J, with 13 bases between. The CDR3 is 16 residues long. CDR3 residues: CASSASGESSYNEQFF. Here the CDR3 DNA reads TGTGCCAGCAGTGCCTCGGGAGAGAGCTCCTACAATGAGCAGTTCTTC.

The CDR3 protein is CASSVDGVPTRGYTF. CDR3 nucleotide sequence: TGTGCCAGCAGCGTAGATGGAGTTCCTACCCGGGGCTACACCTTC. The rearrangement links TRBV9 to TRBJ1-2; D is undetermined. CDR1 and CDR2 from the germline V gene are SGDLS and YYNGEE. The CDR3 sequence is 15 residues long. Between the trimmed V and J ends, which lost 0 bases and 8 bases, there was a span of 17 bases.

The chain uses TRBV20-1 and TRBJ1-1; TRBD1 matches at 7 bases. After removal of 5 bases from V and 9 bases from J, the junction contained 3 bases not matched to a gene. CDR1 is DFQATT and CDR2 is SNEGSKA in the germline V gene (reference sequence). This CDR3 contains 10 residues. CDR3 loop: CSASTGKAFF. CDR3 sequence (DNA): TGCAGTGCTTCGACAGGGAAAGCTTTCTTT.

The V gene is TRBV23-1, the J gene TRBJ1-4; 8 nucleotides line up with TRBD1. TRBV23-1 is an ORF, and what it does is uncertain. V lost 3 bases and J lost 4; bases outside the gene matches: 4. The CDR3 is made up of 15 amino acids. CDR3 sequence reads: CASSHRTGRNEKLFF. DNA for the CDR3: TGCGCCAGCAGTCACAGGACAGGGCGTAATGAAAAACTGTTTTTT.

This clone was recorded a few times. The V and J genes are TRBV27 and TRBJ1-5; no firm D call. CDR3 length: 13 residues. CDR1 and CDR2 from the germline V gene are MNHEY and SMNVEV (reference sequence). V dropped 2 bases and J dropped 6 bases, with 8 bases sitting between them. For the CDR3, the DNA is TGTGCCAGCAGTTTACGAGGTGGTCAGCCCCAGCATTTT. Translating gives CASSLRGGQPQHF.

The chain is built from TRBV6-4 and TRBJ1-1; D call uncertain. The length of the CDR3 is 14 residues. Trimming stripped 3 bases from V and 1 base from J, with 9 bases between. Germline assignment: CDR1 MRHNA and CDR2 SNTAGT. The CDR3 sequence: CASSEFSGNTEAFF. For the CDR3, the DNA is TGTGCCAGCAGTGAATTCTCCGGGAACACTGAAGCTTTCTTT.

V and J are TRBV6-5 and TRBJ1-1; D not certain. Trimming left V 6 bases short and J 1 base short, with 9 bases between. The germline V gene has CDR1 MNHEY and CDR2 SVGAGI. The CDR3 sequence is 13 residues long. CDR3 coding DNA: TGTGCCAGCAGAGCGGGGTGGAACACTGAAGCTTTCTTT. This translates into CASRAGWNTEAFF.

The chain combines TRBV5-1 with TRBJ2-5; tentative D call: TRBD2 (6 bases). Trimming took 4 bases from V and 5 from J, leaving 21 bases between them. The CDR3 covers 16 residues. Per germline, CDR1 SGHRS and CDR2 YFSETQ. The CDR3 DNA follows: TGCGCCAGCAGCCCGGCGGCGGGGCTATTCGGGGAGACCCAGTACTTC. Protein: CASSPAAGLFGETQYF.